The 18 T cell receptor beta chains below were found in one sample sequenced in a study of blood T cell repertoires in COVID-19. Libraries were prepared by immunoSEQ multiplex PCR; TCRdb keeps only in-frame clonotypes and omits some of them. Of roughly 15,000 clones detected, about 80% appear once; the ten largest clones hold 25% to 35%. The sequencing input was peripheral blood. Receptor source: a man aged 70-80 years with active or convalescent COVID-19.

This clone was picked up one time. The CDR3: CASSSMDRRITDTQYF. The CDR3 nucleotides read TGTGCCAGCAGCAGTATGGACAGGAGAATTACAGATACGCAGTATTTT. The V gene is TRBV5-6, the J gene TRBJ2-3; 7 bases agree with TRBD1. V trimming: 4 bases; J trimming: 3 bases; junction bases outside the gene matches: 11. The CDR3 has 16 amino acids. CDR1 is SGHDT, CDR2 YYEEEE, per germline.

This clone occurred a few times. The rearrangement uses TRBV21-1 and TRBJ1-5; the table's D call TRBD1 went unverified against the DNA. TRBV21-1 constitutes a pseudogene. This CDR3 is 13 amino acids long. CDR3 sequence: CASSETGNQPQHF. The CDR3 bases are TGTGCCAGCAGCGAAACAGGGAATCAGCCCCAGCATTTT.

The V and J genes are TRBV25-1 and TRBJ2-5; TRBD2 aligns across 9 bases. V lost 4 bases to trimming and J lost 4 bases; unmatched junction nucleotides: 7. Germline V lookup: CDR1 MGHDK, CDR2 SYGVNS. This CDR3 contains 15 residues. The CDR3 spells CASSAASGALETQYF. The CDR3, as DNA: TGTGCCAGCAGTGCTGCTAGCGGGGCCTTAGAGACCCAGTACTTC.

This rearrangement joins TRBV4-1 to TRBJ1-1; no clear D gene. Trimming took 1 base from V and 1 from J, leaving 10 bases between them. CDR3 size: 15 residues. The germline CDR1 and CDR2 sequences are MGHRA and YSYEKL. The CDR3 here is CASSQGDTSNTEAFF. The CDR3 bases are TGCGCCAGCAGCCAAGGAGACACCTCGAACACTGAAGCTTTCTTT.

Comments on this clone: Germline and junction disagree at one end, which may indicate a read error. This rearrangement joins TRBV10-3 to TRBJ2-1; 9 nucleotides match TRBD2. This CDR3 spans 13 amino acids. Germline values: CDR1 ENHRY, CDR2 SYGVKD. CDR3 bases: TGTGCCATCAGTGGAGGCGGGGGGGCCTGGGAGGTCTTC. Its protein is CAISGGGGAWEVF.

This chain connects TRBV28 to TRBJ2-3, with 7 bases identical to TRBD2. Germline trimming cut 6 bases from V and 0 bases from J; bases unmatched to any gene: 12. The V gene's germline CDR1 is MDHEN and CDR2 SYDVKM. The CDR3 runs to 17 residues. CDR3 DNA: TGTGCCAGCAGCGACGCCCTAGGCGGGAGTAGCACAGATACGCAGTATTTT. It encodes CASSDALGGSSTDTQYF.

The count of this clone is one. This same CDR3 is encoded by further DNA sequences in the sample. This chain links TRBV9 with TRBJ1-1; weak D call: TRBD1 (5 bases). Germline V gives CDR1 SGDLS, CDR2 YYNGEE. The CDR3 totals 11 residues. V was shortened by 3 bases and J by 8 bases, with 8 bases between the two germline ends. The CDR3 reads CASSGRGEAFF. The CDR3 DNA is TGTGCCAGCAGCGGGCGGGGGGAAGCTTTCTTT.

V and J are TRBV6-5 and TRBJ2-3, with 10 bases aligning to TRBD1. Germline assignment: CDR1 MNHEY and CDR2 SVGAGI. The V gene end was trimmed by 7 bases and the J gene end by 6 bases; junction bases not matched to a gene: 7. This CDR3 contains 14 residues. CDR3 bases: TGTGCCAGCATGAGGACAGGGGGGATGGATACGCAGTATTTT. Protein product: CASMRTGGMDTQYF.

V gene TRBV2 combines with J gene TRBJ1-1; a possible D gene is TRBD1 (5 bases). The CDR3 has 16 residues. Trimming shortened V by 2 bases and J by 3 bases, and 16 bases separated the two germline ends. From germline, CDR1 is SNHLY and CDR2 FYNNEI. For the CDR3, the DNA is TGTGCCAGCAGTGAACGGGGGGGAAACTCCTACACTGAAGCTTTCTTT. It encodes CASSERGGNSYTEAFF. Full variable domain (remainder filled in from reference TRBV2 and TRBJ1-1): EPEVTQTPSHQVTQMGQEVILRCVPISNHLYFYWYRQILGQKVEFLVSFYNNEISEKSEIFDDQFSVERPDGSNFTLKIRSTKLEDSAMYFCASSERGGNSYTEAFFGQGTRLTVV.

The chain has TRBV18 and TRBJ1-2; perhaps TRBD1 as D (6 bases). The CDR3 has 14 residues. The V gene's germline CDR1 is KGHSH and CDR2 LQKENI. V was cut by 3 bases and J by 8 bases, with 16 bases left in between. CDR3 residues: CASSPETGSGGYTF. In DNA form, the CDR3 reads TGTGCCAGCTCACCGGAAACAGGGTCGGGGGGCTACACCTTC.

This chain connects TRBV28 to TRBJ1-5; 7 nucleotides match TRBD1. The trim removed 7 bases at V and 7 bases at J, leaving 7 bases unmatched. In germline, CDR1 is MDHEN, CDR2 SYDVKM. CDR3 length: 13 amino acids. The CDR3 is CASNCTGDQPQHF. The DNA for the CDR3 is TGTGCCAGCAATTGTACAGGGGACCAGCCCCAGCATTTT. The variable domain in full, completed from reference TRBV28 and TRBJ1-5, reads DVKVTQSSRYLVKRTGEKVFLECVQDMDHENMFWYRQDPGLGLRLIYFSYDVKMKEKGDIPEGYSVSREKKERFSLILESASTNQTSMYLCASNCTGDQPQHFGDGTRLSIL.

This chain links TRBV6-4 with TRBJ2-3, with no clear D. The CDR3 is 13 amino acids. V was cut by 4 bases and J by 2 bases, with 7 bases left in between. CDR1 is MRHNA and CDR2 is SNTAGT in the germline V gene. CDR3 protein: CASSVEATDTQYF. CDR3 nucleotides: TGTGCCAGCAGTGTTGAGGCCACAGATACGCAGTATTTT.

The chain joins TRBV28 to TRBJ1-5; D is unresolved. CDR1 is MDHEN and CDR2 is SYDVKM in the germline V gene. Trimming shortened V by 5 bases and J by 1 base, and 9 bases separated the two germline ends. CDR3 length equals 14 residues. The CDR3 region is CASSPHSSNQPQHF. The CDR3 DNA follows: TGTGCCAGCAGTCCCCACAGCAGCAATCAGCCCCAGCATTTT.

About this clone itself: One junction end does not reproduce the germline sequence, and a read error may be involved. The gene calls are TRBV6-5 and TRBJ2-7, with a tentative D call TRBD1 (6 bases). Germline CDR1 reads MNHEY; CDR2 reads SVGAGI. CDR3 length: 13 amino acids. CDR3 nucleotides: TGTGCCAGCAGTGACTCAGGGGACTACGAGCAGTACTTC. Protein sequence: CASSDSGDYEQYF.

This chain joins TRBV28 and TRBJ1-6; maybe TRBD1 (5 bases). The germline gives CDR1 MDHEN, CDR2 SYDVKM. The germline V and J ends were trimmed by 9 bases and 6 bases, with 12 bases remaining between them. The CDR3 has 13 residues. DNA of the CDR3: TGTGCCAGTAGGGGTAGAGTTAATTCACCCCTCCACTTT. Amino acid sequence: CASRGRVNSPLHF.

This clone was observed a few times. The rearrangement joins TRBV28 to TRBJ1-3; D is ambiguous. The CDR3 is made up of 12 amino acids. V dropped 6 bases and J dropped 5 bases, with 8 bases sitting between them. Germline lookup yields CDR1 MDHEN and CDR2 SYDVKM. CDR3 bases: TGTGCCAGCAGCGTTGAGAGAAACACCATATATTTT. Its translation is CASSVERNTIYF.

CDR3: CASSPGTGATEAFF. The CDR3 DNA is TGTGCCAGCAGCCCGGGGACAGGCGCCACTGAAGCTTTCTTT. V gene TRBV5-4 combines with J gene TRBJ1-1, with TRBD1 matching 8 bases. Germline CDR1 and CDR2: SGHNT and YYREEE (reference sequence). CDR3 length: 14 residues. The V gene end was trimmed by 4 bases and the J gene end by 4 bases; junction bases not matched to a gene: 6.

This chain joins TRBV19 and TRBJ1-1, with 8 bases lining up with TRBD1. CDR3 length equals 14 residues. Germline CDR1 reads LNHDA; CDR2 reads SQIVND (reference sequence). Trimming cost V 5 bases and J 4 bases; bases outside gene matches: 6. CDR3 sequence: CASSHQGARTEAFF. CDR3 coding DNA: TGTGCCAGTAGTCACCAGGGGGCGCGCACTGAAGCTTTCTTT.